The source of this TCR beta chain is a study of glioma-infiltrating T cells. Study results and caveats: Gliomas, especially low-grade, showed above-expected tissue-blood divergence; non-neoplastic patients showed below.

Amplification of TCR alpha and beta CDR3 regions from RNA used iRepertoire nested multiplex PCR. TCRdb reanalysed the multiplex PCR reads using MiXCR and keeps one entry per CDR3 protein. The table shows under 200,000 distinct CDR3 sequences, with around 40% occurring only once. The CDR3 contains 16 residues. After removal of 9 bases from V and 4 bases from J, the junction contained 13 bases not matched to a gene. Per germline, CDR1 MNHEY and CDR2 SVGAGI. Comments on this clonotype: Its antigen is unidentified. Possible read error: a much larger clone is one base away.

Sequencing was performed on glioma tissue, nonneoplastic brain tissue, or PBMCs (not recorded which). The source of this sequence is a human donor with low-grade glioma or glioblastoma, undergoing nonglioma brain surgery, or in good health (not recorded which). This rearrangement joins TRBV6-5 to TRBJ1-2; 11 positions match TRBD1. The CDR3 sequence is CARSQQRTGGTYGYTF. The CDR3 DNA reads as TGTGCCAGAAGTCAGCAAAGGACAGGGGGCACCTATGGCTACACCTTC.